The rows below give T cell receptor beta chains drawn from one sample of a study of regulatory T cells in long-lasting Graves disease. One entry per CDR3 protein results from TCRdb running MiXCR on the multiplex PCR reads. In the table there are 410,000 or so distinct CDR3 sequences, more than 12% of which are singletons. This sample also belongs to another study, concerning T cells in Graves' hyperthyroidism and ophthalmopathy.

Sample: peripheral blood mononuclear cells (PBMCs), taken at new diagnosis, from a patient treated with antithyroid drugs. The origin of the receptors is a woman in her twenties or thirties with Graves disease. The CDR3 runs from the conserved cysteine through the conserved F or W. A D gene is named only where the DNA matches it firmly. Rows give clone size only sometimes, using once, few, many, or a class for an expanded clone.

v_call	clone_size	j_call	d_call	cdr3_length	cdr3_nt	cdr3_aa
TRBV27	many	TRBJ2-7	-	23	TGTGCCAGCAGTTTATATACTCCCGGAGTTCAGGCGACGAGAGCCCTTTTTGGTTACGAGCAGTACTTC	CASSLYTPGVQATRALFGYEQYF
TRBV6-1	many	TRBJ1-1	-	12	TGTGCCAGTGAACAGCTGAACACTGAAGCTTTCTTT	CASEQLNTEAFF
TRBV20-1	-	TRBJ2-1	-	12	TGCAGTGCCCCCGTGGAGAACAATGAGCAGTTCTTC	CSAPVENNEQFF
TRBV25-1	-	TRBJ2-7	-	15	TGTGCCAGCAGTGAGCCAGGCTCTTTCTCCTACGAGCAGTACTTC	CASSEPGSFSYEQYF
TRBV5-1	-	TRBJ2-5	-	13	TGCGCCAGCAGCTTGGCCGTGGAAGGGACCCAGTACTTC	CASSLAVEGTQYF
TRBV27	many	TRBJ2-1	TRBD2	17	TGTGCCAGCAGTCCCCTCTTATCGCCGGGACTAGGGCATGAGCAGTTCTTC	CASSPLLSPGLGHEQFF
TRBV24-1	-	TRBJ2-1	-	16	TGTGCCACCAGTGATGCCCCTAGCGTAATTTACAATGAGCAGTTCTTC	CATSDAPSVIYNEQFF
TRBV2	many	TRBJ2-1	TRBD1	16	TGTGCCAGCAATCCCTTGGGACAGGGGGCACGCAATGAGCAGTTCTTC	CASNPLGQGARNEQFF
TRBV2	many	TRBJ2-5	-	14	TGTGCCAGCAGTGAAGCTAGCGTACAAGAGACCCAGTACTTC	CASSEASVQETQYF
TRBV15	many	TRBJ2-3	-	12	TGTGCCACCAGCAGAGGGGAAGATACGCAGTATTTT	CATSRGEDTQYF
TRBV30	many	TRBJ2-7	TRBD2	14	TGTGCCTGGAGTAATGTAGGCGGGAGTTACGAGCAGTACTTC	CAWSNVGGSYEQYF
TRBV14	-	TRBJ1-4	TRBD1	16	TGTGCCAGCAGTCATAAAATACAGGGGGCGTCTGAAAAACTGTTTTTT	CASSHKIQGASEKLFF
TRBV20-1	many	TRBJ2-7	-	13	TGCAGTGCTCGGCAGAGGGATCACAGGGACTTTGACTTC	CSARQRDHRDFDF
TRBV12-3/TRBV12-4	few	TRBJ2-6	TRBD1	18	TGTGCCAGCAGTTTTAACAGGGGGCGGGTGTCTGGGGCCAACGTCCTGACTTTC	CASSFNRGRVSGANVLTF
TRBV5-1	-	TRBJ2-1	-	14	TGCGCCAGCAGCATCGGACAGCCTACAGCTGAGCAGTTCTTC	CASSIGQPTAEQFF
TRBV11-2	many	TRBJ2-5	-	13	TGTGCCAGCAGCTTAGCTACGAAAGAGACCCAGTACTTC	CASSLATKETQYF
TRBV20-1	many	TRBJ2-3	TRBD2	16	TGCAGTGCTCGGGGGGGGAGTCCCGATATCACAGATACGCAGTATTTT	CSARGGSPDITDTQYF
TRBV24-1	many	TRBJ1-5	-	14	TGTGCCACCAGTGCCAAAGTGGGGTATCAGCCCCAGCATTTT	CATSAKVGYQPQHF
TRBV24-1	few	TRBJ2-5	-	13	TGTGCCACCAGTGTTGGGACCGGAGAGACCCAGTACTTC	CATSVGTGETQYF
TRBV29-1	-	TRBJ2-5	-	13	TGCAGCGCGACAGGGCCCGGGGGAGAGACCCAGTACTTC	CSATGPGGETQYF
TRBV14	many	TRBJ2-4	-	15	TGTGCCAGCAGCCAAGGCGGTCTAGCCAAAAACATTCAGTACTTC	CASSQGGLAKNIQYF
TRBV12-5	few	TRBJ2-7	TRBD2	15	TGTGCTAGTGGTTTGGTAGTAGCGGGAGCCTACGAGCAGTACTTC	CASGLVVAGAYEQYF
TRBV20-1	few	TRBJ2-4	-	12	TGCAGTGCTAGCCCCGGCAAAAACATTCAGTACTTC	CSASPGKNIQYF
TRBV7-9	many	TRBJ1-1	-	12	TGTGCCAGCAGCTTATTGGGAGGGGTAGCTTTCTTT	CASSLLGGVAFF
TRBV27	-	TRBJ2-7	TRBD2	16	TGTGCCAGCAGTTCCCTAGCGGGAGGGCTCTCCTACGAGCAGTACTTC	CASSSLAGGLSYEQYF
TRBV20-1	few	TRBJ2-7	-	14	TGCAGTGCTAGCCTCCTTCGTTCAGCCTACGAGCAGTACTTC	CSASLLRSAYEQYF
TRBV7-2	-	TRBJ2-3	TRBD2	17	TGTGCCAGCAGCTTAGCGGGGGCGGGAGGGTTGATAGATACGCAGTATTTT	CASSLAGAGGLIDTQYF
TRBV6-5	-	TRBJ1-4	-	15	TGTGCCAGCAGTTATAATGGGGGACGTAATGAAAAACTGTTTTTT	CASSYNGGRNEKLFF
TRBV27	few	TRBJ1-2	-	14	TGTGCCAGCACCCCTGCGTGGGGTGGTTATGGCTACACCTTC	CASTPAWGGYGYTF